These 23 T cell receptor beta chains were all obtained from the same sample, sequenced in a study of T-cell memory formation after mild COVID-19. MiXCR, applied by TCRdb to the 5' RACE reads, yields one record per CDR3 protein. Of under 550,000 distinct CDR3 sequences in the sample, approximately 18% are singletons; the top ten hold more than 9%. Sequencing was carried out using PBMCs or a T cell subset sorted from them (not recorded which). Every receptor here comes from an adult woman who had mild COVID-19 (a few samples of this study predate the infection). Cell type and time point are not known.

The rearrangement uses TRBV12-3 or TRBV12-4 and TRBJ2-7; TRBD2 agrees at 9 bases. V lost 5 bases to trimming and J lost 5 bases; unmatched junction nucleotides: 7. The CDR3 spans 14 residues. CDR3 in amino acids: CASSTSGPLNEQYF. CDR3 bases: TGTGCCAGCAGTACTAGCGGGCCCTTGAACGAGCAGTACTTC.

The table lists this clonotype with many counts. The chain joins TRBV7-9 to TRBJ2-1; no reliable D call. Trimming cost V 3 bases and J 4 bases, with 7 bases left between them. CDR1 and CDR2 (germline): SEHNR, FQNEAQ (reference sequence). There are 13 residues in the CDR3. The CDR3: CASSFSLYNEQFF. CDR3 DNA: TGTGCCAGCAGCTTTTCGCTGTACAATGAGCAGTTCTTC.

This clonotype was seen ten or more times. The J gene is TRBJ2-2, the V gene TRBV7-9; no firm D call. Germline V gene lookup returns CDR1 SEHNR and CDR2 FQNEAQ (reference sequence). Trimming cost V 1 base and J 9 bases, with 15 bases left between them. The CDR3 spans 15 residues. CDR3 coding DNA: TGTGCCAGCAGCTTAGATCCCACGGTCCCAAGGGAGCTGTTTTTT. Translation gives CASSLDPTVPRELFF.

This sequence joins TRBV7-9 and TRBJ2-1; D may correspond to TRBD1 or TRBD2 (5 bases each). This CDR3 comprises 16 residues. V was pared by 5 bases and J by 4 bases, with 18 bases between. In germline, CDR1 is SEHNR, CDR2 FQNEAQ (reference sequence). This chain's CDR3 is CASSVGTPWDYNEQFF. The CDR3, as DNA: TGTGCCAGCAGCGTCGGGACCCCATGGGATTACAATGAGCAGTTCTTC.

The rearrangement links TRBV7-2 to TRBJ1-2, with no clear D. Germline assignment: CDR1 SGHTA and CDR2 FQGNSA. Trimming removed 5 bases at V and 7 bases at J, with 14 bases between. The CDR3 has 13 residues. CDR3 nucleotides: TGTGCCAGCAGCCCTGCGGACTACATTGGCTACACCTTC. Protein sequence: CASSPADYIGYTF.

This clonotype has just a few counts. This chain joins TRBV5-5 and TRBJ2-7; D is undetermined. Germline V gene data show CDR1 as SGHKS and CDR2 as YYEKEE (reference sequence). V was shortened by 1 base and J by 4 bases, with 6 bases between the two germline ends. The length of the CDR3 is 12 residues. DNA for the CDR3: TGTGCCAGCAGCTTGCTGCCTTACGAGCAGTACTTC. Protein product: CASSLLPYEQYF.

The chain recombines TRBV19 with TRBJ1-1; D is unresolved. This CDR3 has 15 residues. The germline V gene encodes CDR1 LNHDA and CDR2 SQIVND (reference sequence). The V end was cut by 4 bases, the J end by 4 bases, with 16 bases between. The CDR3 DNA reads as TGTGCCAGTAGTACCGATTCCGGGATCTCCACTGAAGCTTTCTTT. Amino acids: CASSTDSGISTEAFF.

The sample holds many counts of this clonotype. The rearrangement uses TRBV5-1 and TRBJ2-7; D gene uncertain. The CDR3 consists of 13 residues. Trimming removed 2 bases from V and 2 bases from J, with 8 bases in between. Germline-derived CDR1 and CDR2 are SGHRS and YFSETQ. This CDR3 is CASSLRDTYEQYF. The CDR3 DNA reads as TGCGCCAGCAGCTTACGCGACACCTACGAGCAGTACTTC.

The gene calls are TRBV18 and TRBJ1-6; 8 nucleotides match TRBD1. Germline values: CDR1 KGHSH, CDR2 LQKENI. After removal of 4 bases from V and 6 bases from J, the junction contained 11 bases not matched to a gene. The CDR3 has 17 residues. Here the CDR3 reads CASSLPNSDRGNSPLHF. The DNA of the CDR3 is TGTGCCAGCTCACTCCCCAACAGCGACAGGGGTAATTCACCCCTCCACTTT.

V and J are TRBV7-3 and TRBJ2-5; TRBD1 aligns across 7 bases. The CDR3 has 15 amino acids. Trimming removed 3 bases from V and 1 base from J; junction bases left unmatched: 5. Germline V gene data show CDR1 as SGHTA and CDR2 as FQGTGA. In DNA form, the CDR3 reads TGTGCCAGCAGCTTGACAGGGACCAGCCAAGAGACCCAGTACTTC. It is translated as CASSLTGTSQETQYF.

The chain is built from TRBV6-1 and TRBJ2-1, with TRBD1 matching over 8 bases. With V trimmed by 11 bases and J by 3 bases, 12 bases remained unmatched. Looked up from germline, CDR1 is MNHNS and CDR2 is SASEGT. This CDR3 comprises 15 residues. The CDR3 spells CAGQLAGGIYNEQFF. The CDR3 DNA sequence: TGTGCCGGTCAGTTGGCAGGGGGCATCTACAATGAGCAGTTCTTC.

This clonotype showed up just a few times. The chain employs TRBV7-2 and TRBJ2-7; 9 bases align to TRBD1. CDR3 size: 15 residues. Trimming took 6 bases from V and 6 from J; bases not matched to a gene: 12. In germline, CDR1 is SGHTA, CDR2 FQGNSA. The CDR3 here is CASREHHTGGGEQYF. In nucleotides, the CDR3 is TGTGCCAGCAGGGAGCACCACACAGGGGGCGGCGAGCAGTACTTC.

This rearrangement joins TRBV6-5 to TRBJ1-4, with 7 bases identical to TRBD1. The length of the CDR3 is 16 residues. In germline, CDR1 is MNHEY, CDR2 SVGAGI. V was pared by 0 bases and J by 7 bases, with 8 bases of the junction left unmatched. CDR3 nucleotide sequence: TGTGCCAGCAGTTACTCGAAAGGGGGCAGGGGTGAAAAACTGTTTTTT. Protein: CASSYSKGGRGEKLFF.

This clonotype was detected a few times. DNA for the CDR3: TGTGCCAGCAGCATGGGACAGAACACTGAAGCTTTCTTT. Its translation is CASSMGQNTEAFF. V is TRBV7-2 and J is TRBJ1-1, with a tentative D call TRBD1 (6 bases). The V gene's germline CDR1 is SGHTA and CDR2 FQGNSA. The V end was cut by 5 bases, the J end by 1 base, with 8 bases between. CDR3 size: 13 residues.

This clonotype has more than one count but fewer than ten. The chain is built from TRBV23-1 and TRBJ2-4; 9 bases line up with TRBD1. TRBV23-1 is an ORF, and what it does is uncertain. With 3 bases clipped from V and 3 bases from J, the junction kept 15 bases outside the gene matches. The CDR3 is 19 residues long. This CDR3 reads CASSQFTYRGGQGKNIQYF. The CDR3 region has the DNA TGCGCCAGCAGTCAGTTTACCTATCGCGGGGGACAGGGCAAAAACATTCAGTACTTC.

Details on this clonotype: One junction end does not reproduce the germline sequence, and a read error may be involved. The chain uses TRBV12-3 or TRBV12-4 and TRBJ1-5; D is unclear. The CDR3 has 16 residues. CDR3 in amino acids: CSSSPSYFVGSQPQHF. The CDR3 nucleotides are TGTTCCAGCAGTCCTTCTTATTTCGTCGGGAGTCAGCCCCAGCATTTT.

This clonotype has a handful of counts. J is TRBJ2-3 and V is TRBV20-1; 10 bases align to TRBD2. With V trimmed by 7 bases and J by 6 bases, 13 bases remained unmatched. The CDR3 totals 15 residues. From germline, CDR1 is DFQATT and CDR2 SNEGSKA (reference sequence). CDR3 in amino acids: CSGGDSGRNGDTQYF. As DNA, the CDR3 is TGCAGTGGAGGAGATAGCGGGAGGAACGGGGATACGCAGTATTTT.

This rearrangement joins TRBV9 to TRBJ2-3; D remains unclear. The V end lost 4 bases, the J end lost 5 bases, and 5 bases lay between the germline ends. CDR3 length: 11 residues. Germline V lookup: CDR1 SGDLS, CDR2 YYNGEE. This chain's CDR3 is CASSRKDTQYF. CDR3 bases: TGTGCCAGCAGCCGGAAAGATACGCAGTATTTT. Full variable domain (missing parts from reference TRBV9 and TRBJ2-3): DSGVTQTPKHLITATGQRVTLRCSPRSGDLSVYWYQQSLDQGLQFLIQYYNGEERAKGNILERFSAQQFPDLHSELNLSSLELGDSALYFCASSRKDTQYFGPGTRLTVL.

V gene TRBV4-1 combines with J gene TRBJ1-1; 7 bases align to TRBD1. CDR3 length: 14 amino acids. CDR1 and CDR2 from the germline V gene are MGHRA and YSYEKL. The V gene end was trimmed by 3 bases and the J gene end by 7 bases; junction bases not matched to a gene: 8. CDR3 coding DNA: TGCGCCAGCAGCCAGGCGGGACAGTTCCTTGAAGCTTTCTTT. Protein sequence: CASSQAGQFLEAFF.

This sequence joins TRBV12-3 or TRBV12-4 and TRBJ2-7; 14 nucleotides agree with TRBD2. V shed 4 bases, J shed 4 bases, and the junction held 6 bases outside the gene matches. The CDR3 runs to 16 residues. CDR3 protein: CASSSPGLAGEYEQYF. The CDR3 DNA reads TGTGCCAGCAGTTCCCCGGGACTAGCGGGAGAGTACGAGCAGTACTTC.

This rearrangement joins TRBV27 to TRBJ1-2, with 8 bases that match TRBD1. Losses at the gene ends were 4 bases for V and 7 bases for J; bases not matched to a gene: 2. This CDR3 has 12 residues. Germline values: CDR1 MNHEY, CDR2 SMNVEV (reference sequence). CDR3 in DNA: TGTGCCAGCAGTTCGCAGGGGGCTGGCTACACCTTC. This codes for CASSSQGAGYTF.

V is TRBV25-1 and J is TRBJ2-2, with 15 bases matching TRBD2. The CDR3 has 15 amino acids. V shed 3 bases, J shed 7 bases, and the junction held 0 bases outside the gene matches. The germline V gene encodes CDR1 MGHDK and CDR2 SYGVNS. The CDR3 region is CASSEGLAGGGELFF. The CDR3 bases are TGTGCCAGCAGTGAGGGACTAGCGGGAGGCGGGGAGCTGTTTTTT.

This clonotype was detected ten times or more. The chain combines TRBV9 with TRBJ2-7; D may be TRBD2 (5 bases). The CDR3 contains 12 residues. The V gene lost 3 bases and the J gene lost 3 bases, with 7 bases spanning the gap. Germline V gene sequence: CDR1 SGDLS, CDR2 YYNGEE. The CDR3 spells CASSARGYEQYF. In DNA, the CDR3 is TGTGCCAGCAGCGCCCGGGGCTACGAGCAGTACTTC.